These T cell receptor beta chains were read from a single sample in a study of beta chain features in type 1 diabetes. Produced via immunoSEQ multiplex PCR; TCRdb's table is partial and in-frame only. The table records over 500,000 clones, around a sixth of them present only once. The specimen sequenced was naive CD4+ T cells from blood. Receptor source: a man younger than 35 in good health. The CDR3 runs from the conserved cysteine through the conserved F or W. Each record gives: J gene, clone size, D gene, V gene, CDR3 protein, CDR3 DNA. The D gene is left open where the match is weak. Part of the rows lack a size; the others show once, few, many or a class for expanded clones.

J: TRBJ1-1
size: NA
D: NA
V: TRBV2
CDR3: CASSESGESEEAFF
DNA: TGTGCCAGCAGTGAGTCAGGGGAATCCGAAGAGGCTTTCTTT

J: TRBJ2-4
size: NA
D: TRBD1
V: TRBV7-2
CDR3: CASSPTGGFLAKNIQYF
DNA: TGTGCCAGCAGCCCGACAGGGGGGTTCTTAGCCAAAAACATTCAGTACTTC

J: TRBJ1-1
size: NA
D: NA
V: TRBV6-1
CDR3: CASRKGPTNTEAFF
DNA: TGTGCCAGCAGGAAGGGACCGACGAACACTGAAGCTTTCTTT

J: TRBJ2-3
size: NA
D: NA
V: TRBV7-9
CDR3: CASSSYSDTQYF
DNA: TGTGCCAGCAGCTCCTATTCAGATACGCAGTATTTT

J: TRBJ2-2
size: few
D: NA
V: TRBV7-2
CDR3: CASSLAVKDLEATGELFF
DNA: TGTGCCAGCAGCTTAGCAGTAAAGGACCTCGAAGCCACCGGGGAGCTGTTTTTT

J: TRBJ1-2
size: NA
D: NA
V: TRBV28
CDR3: CASSSSGYTF
DNA: TGTGCCAGCAGCTCTAGTGGCTACACCTTC

J: TRBJ2-5
size: few
D: NA
V: TRBV10-3
CDR3: CAISGGSYETQYF
DNA: TGTGCCATCAGTGGGGGGTCGTATGAGACCCAGTACTTC

J: TRBJ1-4
size: NA
D: NA
V: TRBV25-1
CDR3: CASSEWAAPEKLFF
DNA: TGTGCCAGCAGTGAATGGGCAGCACCTGAAAAACTGTTTTTT

J: TRBJ1-4
size: NA
D: TRBD1
V: TRBV18
CDR3: CASSPPQGAGEKLFF
DNA: TGTGCCAGCTCACCACCACAGGGGGCGGGAGAAAAACTGTTTTTT

J: TRBJ2-7
size: NA
D: TRBD1
V: TRBV30
CDR3: CAWAGQGSNEQYF
DNA: TGTGCCTGGGCGGGACAGGGTTCCAACGAGCAGTACTTC

J: TRBJ2-7
size: few
D: NA
V: TRBV11-1
CDR3: CASSARLRGYEQYF
DNA: TGTGCCAGCAGCGCAAGACTGAGGGGCTACGAGCAGTACTTC

J: TRBJ2-1
size: NA
D: TRBD1
V: TRBV5-1
CDR3: CATQKQGNNEQFF
DNA: TGCGCCACCCAGAAACAGGGGAACAATGAGCAGTTCTTC

J: TRBJ1-2
size: NA
D: NA
V: TRBV28
CDR3: CASYLHGYTF
DNA: TGTGCCAGCTATCTGCATGGCTACACCTTC

J: TRBJ1-5
size: NA
D: NA
V: TRBV7-9
CDR3: CASSGLGGDRSNQPQHF
DNA: TGTGCCAGCAGCGGATTGGGAGGGGACCGAAGCAATCAGCCCCAGCATTTT

J: TRBJ1-2
size: few
D: NA
V: TRBV9
CDR3: CASSGNRNSGYTF
DNA: TGTGCCAGCAGCGGGAACAGGAATTCTGGCTACACCTTC

J: TRBJ1-2
size: few
D: NA
V: TRBV2
CDR3: CASMFQHSYGYTF
DNA: TGTGCCAGCATGTTCCAGCATAGCTATGGCTACACCTTC

J: TRBJ2-1
size: NA
D: TRBD2
V: TRBV7-8
CDR3: CASSSHTSGSYNEQFF
DNA: TGTGCCAGCAGCTCTCACACTAGCGGTTCATACAATGAGCAGTTCTTC

J: TRBJ2-5
size: NA
D: TRBD1
V: TRBV7-2
CDR3: CASSAHRGRETQYF
DNA: TGTGCCAGCAGCGCACACAGGGGGAGAGAGACCCAGTACTTC

J: TRBJ1-1
size: few
D: NA
V: TRBV5-6
CDR3: CASSPGGRHMNTEAFF
DNA: TGTGCCAGCAGCCCCGGCGGGCGGCATATGAACACTGAAGCTTTCTTT

J: TRBJ2-1
size: NA
D: TRBD2
V: TRBV11-2
CDR3: CASSSRRLALYNEQFF
DNA: TGTGCCAGCAGCTCCAGGAGACTAGCGTTGTACAATGAGCAGTTCTTC

J: TRBJ1-1
size: few
D: NA
V: TRBV6-6
CDR3: CASSYSMLEAFF
DNA: TGTGCCAGCAGTTACAGCATGCTAGAAGCTTTCTTT

J: TRBJ2-4
size: NA
D: NA
V: TRBV18
CDR3: CASSPAGRGKNIQYF
DNA: TGTGCCAGCTCACCAGCGGGGAGGGGGAAAAACATTCAGTACTTC

J: TRBJ1-2
size: few
D: TRBD1
V: TRBV18
CDR3: CASSPRLGQGNYGYTF
DNA: TGTGCCAGCTCACCACGACTCGGACAGGGCAACTATGGCTACACCTTC

J: TRBJ2-2
size: few
D: NA
V: TRBV7-3
CDR3: CASSLGGPNTGELFF
DNA: TGTGCCAGCAGCTTAGGGGGACCGAACACCGGGGAGCTGTTTTTT

J: TRBJ2-7
size: few
D: NA
V: TRBV5-1
CDR3: CASSLAGPLDSYEQYF
DNA: TGCGCCAGCAGCTTGGCCGGGCCATTAGACTCCTACGAGCAGTACTTC

J: TRBJ2-7
size: once
D: NA
V: TRBV10-1
CDR3: CASSKGPPFYEQYF
DNA: TGCGCCAGCAGTAAGGGGCCTCCTTTCTACGAGCAGTACTTC

J: TRBJ2-2
size: few
D: NA
V: TRBV15
CDR3: CATSLGYTGELFF
DNA: TGTGCCACCAGCCTCGGGTACACCGGGGAGCTGTTTTTT

J: TRBJ2-5
size: NA
D: NA
V: TRBV30
CDR3: CALLGGPETQYF
DNA: TGTGCCTTGTTAGGTGGGCCAGAGACCCAGTACTTC

J: TRBJ2-1
size: few
D: TRBD1
V: TRBV5-1
CDR3: CASSLGDSYNEQFF
DNA: TGCGCCAGCAGCTTGGGGGACAGTTACAATGAGCAGTTCTTC

J: TRBJ1-1
size: few
D: TRBD1
V: TRBV4-2
CDR3: CASSQGQGKTEAFF
DNA: TGTGCCAGCAGCCAAGGACAGGGAAAAACTGAAGCTTTCTTT

J: TRBJ2-7
size: NA
D: NA
V: TRBV27
CDR3: CASSLVVSSYEQYF
DNA: TGTGCCAGCAGTTTAGTCGTTAGCTCCTACGAGCAGTACTTC

J: TRBJ2-5
size: NA
D: NA
V: TRBV2
CDR3: CASARQASSGGETQYF
DNA: TGTGCCAGCGCCAGACAGGCCTCATCGGGGGGAGAGACCCAGTACTTC

J: TRBJ1-5
size: few
D: NA
V: TRBV20-1
CDR3: CSAPGRPQHF
DNA: TGCAGTGCACCAGGGAGGCCCCAGCATTTT

J: TRBJ2-1
size: NA
D: TRBD2
V: TRBV7-2
CDR3: CASSLRTSGGPGKQFF
DNA: TGTGCCAGCAGCTTACGAACTAGCGGGGGCCCAGGGAAGCAGTTCTTC

J: TRBJ2-3
size: few
D: NA
V: TRBV4-3
CDR3: CASSQVYGRGSTDTQYF
DNA: TGCGCCAGCAGCCAAGTCTACGGGCGCGGAAGCACAGATACGCAGTATTTT

J: TRBJ2-7
size: NA
D: NA
V: TRBV6-5
CDR3: CASRLFLSAGHEQYF
DNA: TGTGCCAGCCGCCTATTTTTATCCGCCGGCCACGAGCAGTACTTC

J: TRBJ2-5
size: few
D: NA
V: TRBV28
CDR3: CARRDRGETQYF
DNA: TGTGCCAGGAGGGATAGGGGAGAGACCCAGTACTTC

J: TRBJ2-2
size: few
D: NA
V: TRBV7-9
CDR3: CASMLTGELFF
DNA: TGTGCCAGCATGCTCACCGGGGAGCTGTTTTTT

J: TRBJ1-2
size: few
D: TRBD1
V: TRBV7-9
CDR3: CASSSSPGQGLYGYTF
DNA: TGTGCCAGCAGCTCGTCACCGGGACAGGGTTTATATGGCTACACCTTC

J: TRBJ1-2
size: few
D: TRBD1
V: TRBV29-1
CDR3: CSGGTVYGYTF
DNA: TGCAGCGGCGGGACAGTCTATGGCTACACCTTC

J: TRBJ2-1
size: NA
D: NA
V: TRBV4-2
CDR3: CASSQVGLVSYNEQFF
DNA: TGTGCCAGCAGCCAAGTCGGGCTAGTCTCCTACAATGAGCAGTTCTTC

J: TRBJ1-3
size: few
D: NA
V: TRBV7-6
CDR3: CASSLAIHPGNTIYF
DNA: TGTGCCAGCAGCTTAGCCATACATCCTGGGAACACCATATATTTT

J: TRBJ2-1
size: NA
D: NA
V: TRBV7-3
CDR3: CASSLTYQDEQFF
DNA: TGTGCCAGCAGCTTAACGTATCAGGACGAGCAGTTCTTC

J: TRBJ2-3
size: few
D: TRBD2
V: TRBV7-2
CDR3: CASSLGRRSSGSHTQYF
DNA: TGTGCCAGCAGCTTAGGACGAAGATCTAGCGGGAGTCATACGCAGTATTTT

J: TRBJ1-2
size: few
D: NA
V: TRBV27
CDR3: CASSSWKGKLSGYTF
DNA: TGTGCCAGCTCCTCCTGGAAGGGAAAGTTGAGTGGCTACACCTTC

J: TRBJ1-6
size: NA
D: NA
V: TRBV6-6
CDR3: CASSTYNSPLHF
DNA: TGTGCCAGCAGTACTTATAATTCACCCCTCCACTTT

J: TRBJ1-3
size: few
D: NA
V: TRBV28
CDR3: CASSSPQTVRRNTIYF
DNA: TGTGCCAGCAGTTCACCACAGACTGTAAGAAGAAACACCATATATTTT

J: TRBJ1-2
size: few
D: TRBD1
V: TRBV7-2
CDR3: CASNLARGLAYGYTF
DNA: TGTGCCAGCAACCTGGCCAGGGGGCTGGCCTATGGCTACACCTTC

J: TRBJ2-5
size: NA
D: TRBD2
V: TRBV28
CDR3: CASSLLLAGSWETQYF
DNA: TGTGCCAGCAGCCTGCTACTAGCGGGGTCGTGGGAGACCCAGTACTTC